Shown below are 23 T cell receptor beta chains from a single sample sequenced in a study of T cells in tuberculosis. Here immunoSEQ multiplex PCR was the method, and the copy in TCRdb shows in-frame clones only, minus some. The sample shows tens of thousands of clones, roughly nine tenths of them seen only once. Sequenced material: PBMCs. The receptors stem from a donor aged 5-35 years with latent tuberculosis or without tuberculosis infection.

This clone occurred once. The genes are TRBV7-2 and TRBJ2-1; no clear D. Between the trimmed V and J ends, which lost 3 bases and 9 bases, there was a span of 12 bases. Per germline, CDR1 SGHTA and CDR2 FQGNSA. The CDR3 spans 13 residues. The DNA for the CDR3 is TGTGCCAGCAGCTTTAATAGACTGGGTGAGCAGTTCTTC. Protein product: CASSFNRLGEQFF. The complete variable domain, with remaining parts taken from reference TRBV7-2 and TRBJ2-1, reads GAGVSQSPSNKVTEKGKDVELRCDPISGHTALYWYRQSLGQGLEFLIYFQGNSAPDKSGLPSDRFSAERTGGSVSTLTIQRTQQEDSAVYLCASSFNRLGEQFFGPGTRLTVL.

For the CDR3, the DNA is TGTGCCAGCAGTTTCACCGGGACAGGGCCATATAGCAATCAGCCCCAGCATTTT. Its protein is CASSFTGTGPYSNQPQHF. The chain recombines TRBV28 with TRBJ1-5; 9 bases fit TRBD1. The germline V gene has CDR1 MDHEN and CDR2 SYDVKM. The J segment lost 0 bases and the V segment lost 3 bases, leaving 9 bases of the junction unmatched. This CDR3 region has 18 residues.

The chain has TRBV7-2 and TRBJ1-2, with 12 positions matching TRBD1. The germline CDR1 and CDR2 sequences are SGHTA and FQGNSA. J gave up 0 bases and V 2 bases, and 10 bases lay outside the gene matches. The CDR3 has 19 residues. CDR3 coding DNA: TGTGCCAGCAGCTTAAGGGGACAGGGGGCCCAAGCCTCTAACTATGGCTACACCTTC. Translated: CASSLRGQGAQASNYGYTF.

This clone has more than one count but fewer than ten. The chain couples TRBV7-2 to TRBJ1-6, with 8 bases fitting TRBD1. This CDR3 region has 13 residues. The V gene's germline CDR1 is SGHTA and CDR2 FQGNSA. V lost 5 bases to trimming and J lost 14 bases; unmatched junction nucleotides: 8. CDR3 nucleotide sequence: TGTGCCAGCAGCCCAGGGGGCAATCCGGCCCTCCACTTT. Its protein is CASSPGGNPALHF.

The chain couples TRBV5-1 to TRBJ1-1, with D possibly matching TRBD1 (5 bases). Germline V gives CDR1 SGHRS, CDR2 YFSETQ. CDR3 size: 17 residues. Trimming removed 5 bases from V and 0 bases from J, with 20 bases in between. As DNA, the CDR3 is TGCGCCAGCAGGCGCAACACCAGGGCGGGAATGAACACTGAAGCTTTCTTT. Amino acids: CASRRNTRAGMNTEAFF.

The chain employs TRBV27 and TRBJ2-3, with TRBD2 matching 9 bases. This CDR3 comprises 16 residues. The trim removed 5 bases at V and 1 base at J, leaving 7 bases unmatched. The germline gives CDR1 MNHEY, CDR2 SMNVEV (reference sequence). DNA for the CDR3: TGTGCCAGCAGTCTATGGACTAGCGCGGGCACAGATACGCAGTATTTT. This sequence encodes CASSLWTSAGTDTQYF.

This chain connects TRBV9 to TRBJ2-6, with D unresolved. Germline V lookup: CDR1 SGDLS, CDR2 YYNGEE. This CDR3 contains 14 residues. The V and J ends lost 2 bases and 1 base respectively, with 4 bases between them. The CDR3 sequence is CASSVSSGANVLTF. CDR3 DNA sequence: TGTGCCAGCAGCGTTAGTTCTGGGGCCAACGTCCTGACTTTC.

This clone occurred a few times. J is TRBJ1-5 and V is TRBV27; tentative D call: TRBD1 (5 bases). Germline CDR1 is MNHEY and CDR2 is SMNVEV (reference sequence). Between the trimmed V and J ends, which lost 3 bases and 5 bases, there was a span of 14 bases. The CDR3 length is 15 residues. In DNA, the CDR3 is TGTGCCAGCAGTTTTGCGGGACGAGGTGATCAGCCCCAGCATTTT. Residues: CASSFAGRGDQPQHF.

The J gene is TRBJ1-1, the V gene TRBV19; 8 bases line up with TRBD1. The V gene end was trimmed by 3 bases and the J gene end by 3 bases; junction bases not matched to a gene: 6. CDR1 is LNHDA and CDR2 is SQIVND in the germline V gene (reference sequence). The CDR3 spans 15 residues. CDR3 region: CASSIKDRVHTEAFF. The CDR3 DNA follows: TGTGCCAGTAGTATTAAGGACAGGGTGCACACTGAAGCTTTCTTT.

As concerns this clone: A junction boundary mismatches the germline segment, possibly from a read error. The chain is built from TRBV2 and TRBJ1-3, with D tentatively TRBD1 (5 bases). The CDR3 length is 13 residues. The germline V gene encodes CDR1 SNHLY and CDR2 FYNNEI. CDR3 nucleotides: TGTGCCTGCAGACAGAACTCTGGAAACACCATATATTTT. It yields the protein CACRQNSGNTIYF.

The J gene is TRBJ1-1, the V gene TRBV9, with a weak D call TRBD1 (6 bases). This CDR3 contains 14 residues. Trimming left V 4 bases short and J 0 bases short, with 10 bases between. Germline-derived CDR1 and CDR2 are SGDLS and YYNGEE. The CDR3 spells CASSPGGMNTEAFF. The CDR3, as DNA: TGTGCCAGCAGCCCGGGGGGCATGAACACTGAAGCTTTCTTT. Full variable domain (remainder filled in from reference TRBV9 and TRBJ1-1): DSGVTQTPKHLITATGQRVTLRCSPRSGDLSVYWYQQSLDQGLQFLIQYYNGEERAKGNILERFSAQQFPDLHSELNLSSLELGDSALYFCASSPGGMNTEAFFGQGTRLTVV.

The V call is TRBV19, the J call TRBJ1-1; 8 bases map to TRBD1. CDR3 length: 14 amino acids. From germline, CDR1 is LNHDA and CDR2 SQIVND (reference sequence). J lost 1 base, V lost 9 bases, and 7 bases had no gene match. DNA for the CDR3: TGTGCCAGCTCGTCCGGGACAGGGAACACTGAAGCTTTCTTT. It yields the protein CASSSGTGNTEAFF.

The CDR3 loop is CAPSSGGVASTDTQYF. CDR3 bases: TGTGCACCCTCGTCTGGGGGGGTCGCTAGCACAGATACGCAGTATTTT. The chain carries TRBV5-4 and TRBJ2-3, with 7 bases that match TRBD2. The CDR3 runs 16 residues. CDR1 and CDR2 (germline): SGHNT, YYREEE (reference sequence).

V is TRBV13 and J is TRBJ2-2; 8 nucleotides agree with TRBD2. J was trimmed by 6 bases and V by 3 bases; bases with no gene match: 6. Germline CDR1 PRHDT, CDR2 FYEKMQ (reference sequence). The CDR3 length is 15 residues. CDR3 protein: CASSLRLARAGELFF. CDR3 DNA: TGTGCCAGCAGCTTGCGACTAGCGAGGGCCGGGGAGCTGTTTTTT.

The V gene is TRBV14, the J gene TRBJ1-5, with a weak D call TRBD1 (5 bases). Germline CDR1 and CDR2: SGHDN and FVKESK. V lost 4 bases, J lost 7 bases, and 8 bases lay in between. CDR3 length: 12 amino acids. The CDR3 region is CASSLGGQPQHF. CDR3 sequence (DNA): TGTGCCAGCAGCCTCGGGGGACAGCCCCAGCATTTT.

In its sample, this clone was seen a few times. The J gene is TRBJ1-6, the V gene TRBV19; weak D call: TRBD1 (5 bases). Per germline, CDR1 LNHDA and CDR2 SQIVND (reference sequence). Trimming took off 8 bases at V and 7 bases at J, with 9 bases between the two ends. This CDR3 has 12 amino acids. In nucleotides, the CDR3 is TGTGCCAGTCAACAGGAGAATTCACCCCTCCACTTT. This sequence encodes CASQQENSPLHF.

Remarks on this clone: At one boundary the junction diverges from the germline segment, which might be a read error. V and J are TRBV19 and TRBJ1-4, with 8 bases matching TRBD1. This CDR3 spans 16 amino acids. CDR1 is LNHDA, CDR2 SQIVND, per germline (reference sequence). The CDR3 loop is CASSLEAGTGLEKLFF. CDR3 sequence (DNA): TGTGCCAGTAGTTTAGAGGCCGGGACAGGTCTAGAAAAACTGTTTTTT.

The chain has TRBV11-2 and TRBJ2-2; TRBD1 matches at 7 bases. Germline V gene lookup returns CDR1 SGHAT and CDR2 FQNNGV. The CDR3 covers 15 residues. The junction had 7 bases not matched to a gene; V was cut back by 3 bases and J by 6 bases. CDR3 sequence (DNA): TGTGCCAGCAGCTTGACAGGGATGGTCGCCGGGGAGCTGTTTTTT. Translation: CASSLTGMVAGELFF.

This chain joins TRBV30 and TRBJ1-1; 8 positions agree with TRBD1. CDR1 and CDR2 (germline): GTSNPN, SVGIG (reference sequence). The J segment lost 12 bases and the V segment lost 2 bases, leaving 11 bases of the junction unmatched. CDR3 length: 13 residues. The CDR3 sequence: CAWSTGTGLASFF. CDR3 nucleotides: TGTGCCTGGAGTACCGGGACAGGTCTTGCGTCTTTCTTT.

V usage is TRBV7-2 and J usage is TRBJ1-2, with D perhaps TRBD1 (6 bases). V lost 5 bases and J lost 5, with 9 bases in between. The length of the CDR3 is 12 residues. The germline V gene has CDR1 SGHTA and CDR2 FQGNSA. CDR3 nucleotides: TGTGCCAGCAGCCCGACAGGTTATGGCTACACCTTC. Its protein is CASSPTGYGYTF.

J is TRBJ2-1 and V is TRBV27, with 14 bases lining up with TRBD2. V trimming: 6 bases; J trimming: 6 bases; junction bases outside the gene matches: 13. The CDR3 is 18 residues long. Germline CDR1 is MNHEY and CDR2 is SMNVEV (reference sequence). The chain's CDR3 is CASSHGLAGGRFLNEQFF. The CDR3 nucleotides are TGTGCCAGCAGCCACGGACTAGCGGGGGGCCGATTTCTCAATGAGCAGTTCTTC.

The chain combines TRBV18 with TRBJ1-4, with 7 nucleotides matching TRBD1. This CDR3 has 14 residues. Germline V gene sequence: CDR1 KGHSH, CDR2 LQKENI. J gave up 8 bases and V 3 bases, and 6 bases lay outside the gene matches. The CDR3 bases are TGTGCCAGCTCACCCGGCCAGGGGGGCGAAAAACTGTTTTTT. It is translated as CASSPGQGGEKLFF.

The rearrangement uses TRBV2 and TRBJ1-3; no firm D call. This CDR3 contains 13 residues. Looked up from germline, CDR1 is SNHLY and CDR2 is FYNNEI. V shed 7 bases and J shed 5 bases, with 12 bases lying between them. CDR3 sequence: CASTLEERNTIYF. The CDR3 DNA reads as TGTGCCAGCACTTTAGAGGAACGAAACACCATATATTTT.